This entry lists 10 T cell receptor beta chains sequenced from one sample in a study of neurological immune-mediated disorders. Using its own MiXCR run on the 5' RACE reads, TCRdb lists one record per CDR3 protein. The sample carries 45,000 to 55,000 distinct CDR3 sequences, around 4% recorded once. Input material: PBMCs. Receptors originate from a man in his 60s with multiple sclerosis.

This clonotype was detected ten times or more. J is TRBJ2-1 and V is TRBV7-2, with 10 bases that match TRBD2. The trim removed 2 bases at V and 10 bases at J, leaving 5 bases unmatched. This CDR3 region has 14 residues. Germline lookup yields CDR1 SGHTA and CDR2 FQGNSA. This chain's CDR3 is CASSLPAGGPEQFF. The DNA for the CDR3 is TGTGCCAGCAGCTTACCAGCGGGAGGGCCCGAGCAGTTCTTC.

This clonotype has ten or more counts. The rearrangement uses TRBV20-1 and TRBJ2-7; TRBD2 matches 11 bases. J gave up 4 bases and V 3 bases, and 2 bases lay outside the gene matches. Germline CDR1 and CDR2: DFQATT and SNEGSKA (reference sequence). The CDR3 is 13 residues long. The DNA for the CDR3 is TGCAGTGCTAGGGGACTAGCGGATTACGAGCAGTACTTC. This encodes CSARGLADYEQYF.

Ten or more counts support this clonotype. Written as DNA, the CDR3 is TGTGCCAGCAGCTCAAGGGTCGGTGACACCGGGGAGCTGTTTTTT. It specifies CASSSRVGDTGELFF. This rearrangement joins TRBV5-8 to TRBJ2-2; D gene unclear. The CDR3 spans 15 residues. V lost 3 bases and J 3 bases, leaving 12 bases between the germline ends. Germline V gene data show CDR1 as SGHTS and CDR2 as YDEGEE.

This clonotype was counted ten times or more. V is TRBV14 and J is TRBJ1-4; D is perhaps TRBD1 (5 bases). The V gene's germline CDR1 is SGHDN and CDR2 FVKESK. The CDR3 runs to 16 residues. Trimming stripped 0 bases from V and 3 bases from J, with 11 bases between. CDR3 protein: CASSQDFEGSNEKLFF. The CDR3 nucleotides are TGTGCCAGCAGCCAAGATTTCGAGGGGTCTAATGAAAAACTGTTTTTT.

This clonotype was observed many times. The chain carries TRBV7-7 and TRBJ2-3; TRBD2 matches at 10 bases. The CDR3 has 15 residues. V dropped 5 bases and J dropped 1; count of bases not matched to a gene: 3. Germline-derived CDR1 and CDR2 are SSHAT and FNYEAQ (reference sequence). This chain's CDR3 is CASSHGLAGTDTQYF. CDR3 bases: TGTGCCAGCAGCCACGGACTAGCGGGCACAGATACGCAGTATTTT.

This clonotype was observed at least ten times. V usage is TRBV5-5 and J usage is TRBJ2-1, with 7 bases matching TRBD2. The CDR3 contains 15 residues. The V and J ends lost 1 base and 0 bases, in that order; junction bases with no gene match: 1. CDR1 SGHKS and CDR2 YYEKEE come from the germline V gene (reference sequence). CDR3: CASSLRGSSYNEQFF. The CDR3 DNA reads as TGTGCCAGCAGCTTGCGCGGGAGCTCCTACAATGAGCAGTTCTTC.

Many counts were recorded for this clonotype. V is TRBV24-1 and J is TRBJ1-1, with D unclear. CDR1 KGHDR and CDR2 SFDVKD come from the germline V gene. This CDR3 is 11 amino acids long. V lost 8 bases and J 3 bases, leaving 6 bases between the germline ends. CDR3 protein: CATMGDTEAFF. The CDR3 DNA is TGTGCCACCATGGGCGACACTGAAGCTTTCTTT.

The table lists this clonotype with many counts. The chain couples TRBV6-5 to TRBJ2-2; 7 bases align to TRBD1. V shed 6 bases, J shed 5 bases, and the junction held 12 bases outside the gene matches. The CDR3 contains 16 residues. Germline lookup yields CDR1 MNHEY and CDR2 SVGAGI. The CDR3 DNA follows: TGTGCCAGCAGCCGACACAGGGGTCTCGGGACCGGGGAGCTGTTTTTT. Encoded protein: CASSRHRGLGTGELFF.

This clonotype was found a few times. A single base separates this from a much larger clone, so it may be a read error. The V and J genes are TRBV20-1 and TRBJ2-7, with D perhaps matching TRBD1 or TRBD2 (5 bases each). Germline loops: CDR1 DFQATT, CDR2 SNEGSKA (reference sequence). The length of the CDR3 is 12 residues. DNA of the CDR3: TGCGGTGCCGACGGGACGGCTTACGAGCAGTACTTC. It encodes CGADGTAYEQYF.

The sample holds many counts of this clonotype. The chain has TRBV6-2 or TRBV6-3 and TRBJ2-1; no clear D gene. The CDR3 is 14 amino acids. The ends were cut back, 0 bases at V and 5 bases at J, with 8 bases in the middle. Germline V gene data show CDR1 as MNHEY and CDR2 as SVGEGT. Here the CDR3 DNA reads TGTGCCAGCAGTTACTCGACGGTGGACAATGAGCAGTTCTTC. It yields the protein CASSYSTVDNEQFF.